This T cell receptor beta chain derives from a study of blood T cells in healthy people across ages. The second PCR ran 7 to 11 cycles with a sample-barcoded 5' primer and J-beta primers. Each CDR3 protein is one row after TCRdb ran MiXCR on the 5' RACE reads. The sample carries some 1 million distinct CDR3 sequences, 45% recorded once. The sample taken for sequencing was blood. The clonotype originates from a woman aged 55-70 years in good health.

The CDR3 sequence is CASSAQGLTVDTQYF. In DNA form, the CDR3 reads TGTGCCAGCAGCGCCCAGGGGCTAACCGTAGATACGCAGTATTTT. J is TRBJ2-3 and V is TRBV9; D possibly corresponds to TRBD1 (6 bases). V lost 3 bases and J lost 5, with 16 bases in between. From germline, CDR1 is SGDLS and CDR2 YYNGEE. CDR3 length: 15 amino acids.